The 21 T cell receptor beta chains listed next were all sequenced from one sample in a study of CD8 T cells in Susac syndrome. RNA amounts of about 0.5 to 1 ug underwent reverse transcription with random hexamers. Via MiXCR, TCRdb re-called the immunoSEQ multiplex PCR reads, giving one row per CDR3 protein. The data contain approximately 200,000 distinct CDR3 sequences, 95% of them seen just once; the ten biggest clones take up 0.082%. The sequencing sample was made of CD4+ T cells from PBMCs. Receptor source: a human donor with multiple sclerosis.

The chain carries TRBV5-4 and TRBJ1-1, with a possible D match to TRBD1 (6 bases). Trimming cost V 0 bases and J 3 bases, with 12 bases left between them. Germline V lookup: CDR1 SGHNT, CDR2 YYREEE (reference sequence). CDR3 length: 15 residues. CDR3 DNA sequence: TGTGCCAGCAGCTTGGGGGGGGCCGTGGACACTGAAGCTTTCTTT. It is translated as CASSLGGAVDTEAFF.

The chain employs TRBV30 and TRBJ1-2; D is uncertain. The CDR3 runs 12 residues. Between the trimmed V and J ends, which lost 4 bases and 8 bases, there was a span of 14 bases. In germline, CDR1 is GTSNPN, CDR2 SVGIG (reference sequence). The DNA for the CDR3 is TGTGCCTGGACCCAGACATTCAGGGGCTACACCTTC. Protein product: CAWTQTFRGYTF. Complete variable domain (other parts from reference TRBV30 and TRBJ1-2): SQTIHQWPATLVQPVGSPLSLECTVEGTSNPNLYWYRQAAGRGLQLLFYSVGIGQISSEVPQNLSASRPQDRQFILSSKKLLLSDSGFYLCAWTQTFRGYTFGSGTRLTVV.

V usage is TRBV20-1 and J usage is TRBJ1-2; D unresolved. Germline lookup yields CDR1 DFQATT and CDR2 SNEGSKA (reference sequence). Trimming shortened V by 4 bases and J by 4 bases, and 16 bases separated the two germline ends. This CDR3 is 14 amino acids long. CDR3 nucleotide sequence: TGCAGTGCTACCCCCTCGGCCAGCATCTATGGCTACACCTTC. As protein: CSATPSASIYGYTF.

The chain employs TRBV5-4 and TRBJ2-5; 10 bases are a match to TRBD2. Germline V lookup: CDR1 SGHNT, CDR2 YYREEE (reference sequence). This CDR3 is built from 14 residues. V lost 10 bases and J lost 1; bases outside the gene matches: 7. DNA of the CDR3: TGTGCCGGAGGCCAGCGGGGGGGCCAAGAGACCCAGTACTTC. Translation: CAGGQRGGQETQYF.

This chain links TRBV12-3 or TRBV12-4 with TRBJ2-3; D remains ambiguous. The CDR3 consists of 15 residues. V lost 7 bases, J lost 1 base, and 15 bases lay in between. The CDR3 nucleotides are TGTGCCAGCACTCACCGACGGACGGGCACAGATACGCAGTATTTT. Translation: CASTHRRTGTDTQYF.

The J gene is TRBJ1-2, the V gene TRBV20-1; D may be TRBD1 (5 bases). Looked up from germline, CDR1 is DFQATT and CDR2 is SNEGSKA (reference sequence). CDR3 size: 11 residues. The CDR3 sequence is CGGGSNYGYTF. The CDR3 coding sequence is TGCGGGGGAGGATCTAACTATGGCTACACCTTC.

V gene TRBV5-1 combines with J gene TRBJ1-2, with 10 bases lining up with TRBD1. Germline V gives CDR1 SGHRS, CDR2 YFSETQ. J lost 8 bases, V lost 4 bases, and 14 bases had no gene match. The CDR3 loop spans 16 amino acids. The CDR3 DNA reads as TGCGCCAGCAGCCCCACGATAGGACAGGGGGTAAGGGGCTACACCTTC. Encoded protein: CASSPTIGQGVRGYTF.

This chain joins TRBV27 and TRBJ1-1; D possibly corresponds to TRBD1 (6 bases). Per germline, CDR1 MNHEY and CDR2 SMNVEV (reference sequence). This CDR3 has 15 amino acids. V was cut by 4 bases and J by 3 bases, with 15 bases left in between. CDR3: CASSSRQVYHTEAFF. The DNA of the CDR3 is TGTGCCAGCAGTTCCAGACAGGTATACCACACTGAAGCTTTCTTT.

CDR3: CSVHPGSRGNYGYTF. CDR3 in DNA: TGCAGTGTCCACCCTGGATCTCGAGGGAACTATGGCTACACCTTC. The chain links TRBV20-1 to TRBJ1-2; D not certain. Germline V gene data show CDR1 as DFQATT and CDR2 as SNEGSKA (reference sequence). V lost 7 bases and J 2 bases, leaving 20 bases between the germline ends. The CDR3 loop spans 15 amino acids.

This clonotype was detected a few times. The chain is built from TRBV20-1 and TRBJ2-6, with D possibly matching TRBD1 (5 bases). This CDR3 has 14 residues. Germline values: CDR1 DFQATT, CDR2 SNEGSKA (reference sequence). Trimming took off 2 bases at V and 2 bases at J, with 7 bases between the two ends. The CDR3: CSARRRAGANVLTF. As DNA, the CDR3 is TGCAGTGCTAGACGCAGGGCTGGGGCCAACGTCCTGACTTTC.

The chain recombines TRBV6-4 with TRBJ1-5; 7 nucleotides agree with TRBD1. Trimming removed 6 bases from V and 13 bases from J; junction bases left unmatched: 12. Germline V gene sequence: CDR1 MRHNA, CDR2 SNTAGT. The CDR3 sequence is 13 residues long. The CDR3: CASRTIRDSKQHF. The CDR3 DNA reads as TGTGCCAGCAGGACGATCCGGGACAGCAAACAGCATTTT.

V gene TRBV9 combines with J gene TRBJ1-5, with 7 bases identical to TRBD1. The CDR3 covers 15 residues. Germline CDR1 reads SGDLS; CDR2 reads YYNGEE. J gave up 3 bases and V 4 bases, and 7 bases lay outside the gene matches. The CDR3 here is CASSQTGENNQPQHF. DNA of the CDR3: TGTGCCAGCAGCCAAACAGGGGAAAACAATCAGCCCCAGCATTTT. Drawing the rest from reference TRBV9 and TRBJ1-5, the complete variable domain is DSGVTQTPKHLITATGQRVTLRCSPRSGDLSVYWYQQSLDQGLQFLIQYYNGEERAKGNILERFSAQQFPDLHSELNLSSLELGDSALYFCASSQTGENNQPQHFGDGTRLSIL.

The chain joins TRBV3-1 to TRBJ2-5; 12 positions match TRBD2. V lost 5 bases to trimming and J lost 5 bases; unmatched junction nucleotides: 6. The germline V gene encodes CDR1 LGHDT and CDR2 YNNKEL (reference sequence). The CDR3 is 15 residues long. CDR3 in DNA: TGTGCCAGCAGCTCGACTAGCGGGGGAGGGGAGACCCAGTACTTC. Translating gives CASSSTSGGGETQYF.

CDR3 residues: CASSPGTTYEQYV. As DNA, the CDR3 is TGTGCCAGCAGCCCAGGGACAACCTACGAGCAGTACGTC. The rearrangement links TRBV3-1 to TRBJ2-7; tentative D call: TRBD1 (6 bases). This CDR3 is built from 13 residues. V was shortened by 4 bases and J by 2 bases, with 9 bases between the two germline ends. The germline gives CDR1 LGHDT, CDR2 YNNKEL (reference sequence).

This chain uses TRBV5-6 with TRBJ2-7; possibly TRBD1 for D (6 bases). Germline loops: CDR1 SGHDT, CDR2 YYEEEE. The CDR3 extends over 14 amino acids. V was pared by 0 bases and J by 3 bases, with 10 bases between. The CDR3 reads CASSLGGHNYEQYV. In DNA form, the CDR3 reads TGTGCCAGCAGCTTGGGGGGACACAACTACGAGCAGTACGTC.

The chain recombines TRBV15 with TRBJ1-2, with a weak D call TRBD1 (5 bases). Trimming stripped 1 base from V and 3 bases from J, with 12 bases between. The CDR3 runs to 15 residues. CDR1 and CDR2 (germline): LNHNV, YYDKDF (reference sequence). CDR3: CATSRGQGGDYGYTF. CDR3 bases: TGTGCCACCAGCAGAGGGCAGGGAGGGGACTATGGCTACACCTTC.

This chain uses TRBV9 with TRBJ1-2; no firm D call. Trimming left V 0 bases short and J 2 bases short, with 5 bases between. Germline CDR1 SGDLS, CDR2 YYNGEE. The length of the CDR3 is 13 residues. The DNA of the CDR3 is TGTGCCAGCAGCGTAGTAGGGAACTATGGCTACACCTTC. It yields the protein CASSVVGNYGYTF.

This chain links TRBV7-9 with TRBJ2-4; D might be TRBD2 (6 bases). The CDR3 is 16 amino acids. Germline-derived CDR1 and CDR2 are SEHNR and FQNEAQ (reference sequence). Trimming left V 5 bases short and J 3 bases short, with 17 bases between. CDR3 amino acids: CASSRGLLRDKNIQYF. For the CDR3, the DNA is TGTGCCAGCAGCAGGGGACTCCTCCGTGACAAAAACATTCAGTACTTC.

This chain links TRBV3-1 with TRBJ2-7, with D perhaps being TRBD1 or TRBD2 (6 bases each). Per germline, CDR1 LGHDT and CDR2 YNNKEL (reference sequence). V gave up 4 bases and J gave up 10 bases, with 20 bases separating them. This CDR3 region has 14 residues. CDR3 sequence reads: CASSPAGGPTAQYV. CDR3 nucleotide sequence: TGTGCCAGCAGCCCCGCCGGGGGCCCCACTGCACAGTACGTC.

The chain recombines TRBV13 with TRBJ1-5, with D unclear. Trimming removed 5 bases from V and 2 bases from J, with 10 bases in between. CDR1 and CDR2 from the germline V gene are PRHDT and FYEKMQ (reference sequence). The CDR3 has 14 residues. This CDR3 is CASSARGGNQPQHF. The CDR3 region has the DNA TGTGCCAGCAGCGCCCGGGGTGGCAATCAGCCCCAGCATTTT.

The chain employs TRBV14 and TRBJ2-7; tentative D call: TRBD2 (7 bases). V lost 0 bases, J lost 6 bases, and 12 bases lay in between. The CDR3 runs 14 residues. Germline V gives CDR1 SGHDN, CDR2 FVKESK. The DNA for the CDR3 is TGTGCCAGCAGCCAAGAGGTCCGGGGGGCCGAGCAGTACTTC. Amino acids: CASSQEVRGAEQYF.